One sample yielded the 12 T cell receptor beta chains listed below, sequenced in a study of blood T cell repertoires in COVID-19. Sequenced by immunoSEQ multiplex PCR; TCRdb stores in-frame clones only, minus some. The table records under 200,000 clones, roughly 82% of them present only once. The sequencing input was PBMCs or T cells enriched from blood (not recorded which). These receptors came from a woman in her sixties with acute COVID-19.

This chain links TRBV19 with TRBJ1-5, with a possible D match to TRBD1 (5 bases). The CDR3 has 17 residues. Germline values: CDR1 LNHDA, CDR2 SQIVND (reference sequence). Trimming cost V 0 bases and J 6 bases, with 18 bases left between them. This chain's CDR3 is CASSIDHWEGRGQPQHF. For the CDR3, the DNA is TGTGCCAGTAGTATAGATCATTGGGAGGGGCGGGGTCAGCCCCAGCATTTT.

This clone was detected a few times. This rearrangement joins TRBV12-3 or TRBV12-4 to TRBJ1-6, with 12 bases lining up with TRBD1. CDR3 length equals 13 residues. J was trimmed by 9 bases and V by 8 bases; bases with no gene match: 2. The CDR3 sequence: CASGDRGRSPLHF. The DNA for the CDR3 is TGTGCCAGCGGGGACAGGGGGCGTTCACCCCTCCACTTT.

The V gene is TRBV19, the J gene TRBJ2-7, with 14 bases matching TRBD2. J gave up 5 bases and V 6 bases, and 0 bases lay outside the gene matches. Germline CDR1 and CDR2: LNHDA and SQIVND (reference sequence). CDR3 size: 13 residues. The CDR3 DNA follows: TGTGCCAGTAGGGGACTAGCGGGAGACGAGCAGTACTTC. Encoded protein: CASRGLAGDEQYF.

This sequence joins TRBV6-5 and TRBJ2-5; TRBD1 might be the D (5 bases). In germline, CDR1 is MNHEY, CDR2 SVGAGI. The CDR3 loop spans 15 amino acids. V lost 7 bases, J lost 5 bases, and 20 bases lay in between. CDR3 in DNA: TGTGCCAGCATCCCTCCCCAAGGGGATTTGGAGACCCAGTACTTC. It encodes CASIPPQGDLETQYF.

This clone was detected many times. This rearrangement joins TRBV11-3 to TRBJ2-7, with D tentatively TRBD2 (5 bases). Trimming removed 5 bases at V and 3 bases at J, with 11 bases between. Per the germline V gene, CDR1 is SGHNT and CDR2 is YENEEA. The CDR3 loop spans 13 amino acids. CDR3 coding DNA: TGTGCCAGCAGCGCCCGAGGGAGCTACGAGCAGTACTTC. Translation: CASSARGSYEQYF.

The chain employs TRBV10-3 and TRBJ2-3, with D maybe TRBD2 (6 bases). The CDR3 is 17 residues long. The ends were cut back, 0 bases at V and 6 bases at J, with 19 bases in the middle. Germline V gene sequence: CDR1 ENHRY, CDR2 SYGVKD. CDR3 DNA sequence: TGTGCCATCAGTGAGTCGATGCCCGGGAGCGTGGGCGATACGCAGTATTTT. Its protein is CAISESMPGSVGDTQYF.

The chain has TRBV6-5 and TRBJ1-2, with D possibly being TRBD1 (6 bases). V shed 0 bases and J shed 4 bases, with 12 bases lying between them. This CDR3 region has 15 residues. CDR1 is MNHEY and CDR2 is SVGAGI in the germline V gene. CDR3 bases: TGTGCCAGCAGTTACTCGGCAGGGGACGGCTATGGCTACACCTTC. Its protein is CASSYSAGDGYGYTF.

The J gene is TRBJ2-5, the V gene TRBV3-1 (or the pseudogene TRBV3-2); 9 bases match TRBD2. The CDR3 runs 13 residues. Per the germline V gene, CDR1 is LGHDT and CDR2 is YNNKEL (reference sequence). Losses at the gene ends were 4 bases for V and 9 bases for J; bases not matched to a gene: 6. The CDR3 region has the DNA TGTGCCAGCAGCCCGCGACTAGCGGAGGCCCAGTACTTC. As protein: CASSPRLAEAQYF.

This sequence joins TRBV9 and TRBJ2-3; TRBD1 might be the D (5 bases). The CDR3 has 15 residues. Germline V CDR1 and CDR2: SGDLS, YYNGEE. V gave up 0 bases and J gave up 1 base, with 9 bases separating them. CDR3 nucleotides: TGTGCCAGCAGCGTAGAGGGGATCGGCACAGATACGCAGTATTTT. It encodes CASSVEGIGTDTQYF.

This sequence joins TRBV2 and TRBJ2-7; TRBD1 matches at 11 bases. The V gene's germline CDR1 is SNHLY and CDR2 FYNNEI. Losses at the gene ends were 0 bases for V and 2 bases for J; bases not matched to a gene: 3. This CDR3 comprises 16 residues. Here the CDR3 DNA reads TGTGCCAGCAGTGAAGCTCTGGACAGGGGGCCCTACGAGCAGTACTTC. This encodes CASSEALDRGPYEQYF.

This clone appeared a few times. This chain uses TRBV6-5 with TRBJ1-6, with no clear D. The CDR3 has 15 residues. Germline CDR1 and CDR2: MNHEY and SVGAGI. The V end lost 2 bases, the J end lost 7 bases, and 12 bases lay between the germline ends. The CDR3 sequence: CASSYTQVKNSPLHF. The CDR3 DNA reads TGTGCCAGCAGTTACACCCAGGTCAAGAATTCACCCCTCCACTTT.

The chain uses TRBV7-2 and TRBJ2-1, with D perhaps TRBD2 (6 bases). With 3 bases removed from V and 6 bases from J, the gap between germline ends came to 12 bases. The CDR3 is made up of 14 amino acids. CDR1 and CDR2 from the germline V gene are SGHTA and FQGNSA. In DNA form, the CDR3 reads TGTGCCAGCAGCTTGGCGACTAGTCGCAATGAGCAGTTCTTC. Translating gives CASSLATSRNEQFF.